Each of the 9 T cell receptor beta chains below was sequenced from the same sample in a study of blood T cell repertoires in COVID-19. Only in-frame clones appear in the TCRdb table, and some are missing; sequencing was by immunoSEQ multiplex PCR. The repertoire consists of a few hundred thousand clones, with 85% to 90% occurring once and the leading ten covering 10%. The sequencing input was PBMCs or T cells enriched from blood (not recorded which). All receptors come from a woman under 30 who had recovered from COVID-19.

The V gene is TRBV11-2, the J gene TRBJ2-5; 9 nucleotides align to TRBD2. Germline V gives CDR1 SGHAT, CDR2 FQNNGV. V gave up 1 base and J gave up 3 bases; unmatched junction bases: 9. This CDR3 spans 17 amino acids. The CDR3 DNA sequence: TGTGCCAGCAGCTTAGGGACTAGCGCCGGGCTCGAAGAGACCCAGTACTTC. This translates into CASSLGTSAGLEETQYF.

This rearrangement joins TRBV5-1 to TRBJ1-2, with D tentatively TRBD1 (5 bases). Germline loops: CDR1 SGHRS, CDR2 YFSETQ. Trimming cost V 0 bases and J 4 bases, with 13 bases left between them. The CDR3 has 15 residues. CDR3 nucleotide sequence: TGCGCCAGCAGCTTGGGGACAACCTCCGCCTATGGCTACACCTTC. This translates into CASSLGTTSAYGYTF.

The rearrangement links TRBV30 to TRBJ2-1; unclear D gene. Germline V gene data show CDR1 as GTSNPN and CDR2 as SVGIG (reference sequence). V shed 5 bases and J shed 3 bases, with 11 bases lying between them. The CDR3 totals 13 residues. The CDR3 protein is CAWDENSYNEQFF. The CDR3 DNA is TGTGCCTGGGACGAAAATAGCTACAATGAGCAGTTCTTC.

This chain joins TRBV27 and TRBJ1-1, with 7 bases identical to TRBD1. Germline trimming cut 3 bases from V and 5 bases from J; bases unmatched to any gene: 6. The germline V gene encodes CDR1 MNHEY and CDR2 SMNVEV (reference sequence). This CDR3 has 14 amino acids. CDR3 loop: CASSFNRGGTEAFF. DNA for the CDR3: TGTGCCAGCAGTTTTAACAGGGGCGGGACTGAAGCTTTCTTT.

This chain uses TRBV5-6 with TRBJ2-7; 9 bases match TRBD1. J was trimmed by 3 bases and V by 4 bases; bases with no gene match: 8. The germline CDR1 and CDR2 sequences are SGHDT and YYEEEE. The CDR3 totals 15 residues. The chain's CDR3 is CASSGGTGTRYEQYF. CDR3 DNA sequence: TGTGCCAGCAGCGGGGGGACAGGGACCCGCTACGAGCAGTACTTC.

The gene calls are TRBV3-1 (or the pseudogene TRBV3-2) and TRBJ2-1; D is possibly TRBD2 (5 bases). The CDR3 extends over 15 amino acids. The V end lost 1 base, the J end lost 5 bases, and 12 bases lay between the germline ends. In germline, CDR1 is LGHDT, CDR2 YNNKEL (reference sequence). The CDR3 region is CASSQGTGVNNEQFF. CDR3 coding DNA: TGTGCCAGCAGCCAAGGGACTGGGGTAAACAATGAGCAGTTCTTC.

The chain combines TRBV7-3 with TRBJ1-2; 9 bases map to TRBD1. The V gene's germline CDR1 is SGHTA and CDR2 FQGTGA. There are 14 residues in the CDR3. V was pared by 9 bases and J by 7 bases, with 12 bases of the junction left unmatched. The CDR3, as DNA: TGTGCCAGTGTGTGCCGGGACAGGGCGGCTGGCTACACCTTC. It encodes CASVCRDRAAGYTF.

The chain links TRBV7-3 to TRBJ2-2; a possible D gene is TRBD2 (6 bases). Trimming took 1 base from V and 1 from J, leaving 7 bases between them. Looked up from germline, CDR1 is SGHTA and CDR2 is FQGTGA. The CDR3 consists of 15 residues. CDR3 in amino acids: CASSLSGVNTGELFF. DNA of the CDR3: TGTGCCAGCAGCTTAAGCGGGGTGAACACCGGGGAGCTGTTTTTT.

The chain combines TRBV12-3 or TRBV12-4 with TRBJ2-1; D is undetermined. Trimming stripped 3 bases from V and 9 bases from J, with 6 bases between. This CDR3 has 11 residues. CDR3 region: CASSFGFEQFF. CDR3 bases: TGTGCCAGCAGTTTCGGGTTTGAGCAGTTCTTC.